This TCR beta chain derives from a study of cytomegalovirus exposure and HLA in healthy donors. Study as a whole: About 85 million unique TCRs from HLA-typed donors were held in an early release of data. Study-level findings and limits: Cytomegalovirus association was listed for about 180 TCR beta chains. CMV serostatus was the only immune exposure information that was available. As was reported, the HLA-A and HLA-B alleles of most subjects were accurately predicted from TCR beta sequences.

This clone showed up just a few times. Its specificity is not known. PCR was performed using 60 Vbeta and 13 Jbeta primers. TCRdb keeps only in-frame clones here, not all; method: immunoSEQ multiplex PCR. The top ten clones hold approximately 0.99% of a sample with about 200,000 clones, around 80% of them seen once. CDR3 length: 14 amino acids. Germline CDR1 is LNHDA and CDR2 is SQIVND (reference sequence). V lost 7 bases and J 1 base, leaving 10 bases between the germline ends. The chain employs TRBV19 and TRBJ2-2; D ambiguous. The sequencing input was PBMCs. This clonotype was obtained from a woman between 35 and 50 years old in good health and CMV-seronegative. The CDR3, as DNA: TGTGCCAGTATTAGAAGTTTGAACACCGGGGAGCTGTTTTTT. Protein product: CASIRSLNTGELFF.